Listed here are 8 T cell receptor beta chains from one sample, sequenced in a study of blood T cell repertoires in COVID-19. Some clones are missing from TCRdb's copy, which holds only in-frame ones; the method was immunoSEQ multiplex PCR. Here the sample spans fewer than 350,000 clones, more than 70% being singletons. The sequenced sample consisted of PBMCs or T cells enriched from blood (not recorded which). The receptors stem from a woman aged 30 to 39 who had been exposed to COVID-19.

The chain uses TRBV19 and TRBJ2-2, with D possibly matching TRBD2 (5 bases). The germline gives CDR1 LNHDA, CDR2 SQIVND (reference sequence). This CDR3 has 12 amino acids. Trimming pared 8 bases from V and 4 bases from J, leaving 8 bases between. DNA of the CDR3: TGTGCCAGTGGCCGGGGCACCGGGGAGCTGTTTTTT. It is translated as CASGRGTGELFF.

The genes are TRBV3-1 (or the pseudogene TRBV3-2) and TRBJ1-6, with 7 bases that match TRBD1. V was clipped by 2 bases and J by 11 bases; unmatched bases: 3. There are 13 residues in the CDR3. The germline V gene encodes CDR1 LGHDT and CDR2 YNNKEL (reference sequence). The CDR3 here is CASSQTGDPPLHF. Written as DNA, the CDR3 is TGTGCCAGCAGCCAAACAGGGGATCCACCCCTCCACTTT.

The V call is TRBV29-1, the J call TRBJ1-1; 7 positions agree with TRBD1. CDR1 and CDR2 (germline): SQVTM, ANQGSEA. CDR3 length: 17 amino acids. Germline trimming cut 1 base from V and 6 bases from J; bases unmatched to any gene: 17. The DNA of the CDR3 is TGCAGCGTTGAAGTTCGGTCCCATGACAGGGAGGTACCTGAAGCTTTCTTT. Its translation is CSVEVRSHDREVPEAFF.

This chain links TRBV19 with TRBJ2-1; the D gene is possibly TRBD1 (5 bases). The CDR3 sequence is 16 residues long. Germline V gene sequence: CDR1 LNHDA, CDR2 SQIVND (reference sequence). V shed 7 bases and J shed 0 bases, with 16 bases lying between them. As DNA, the CDR3 is TGTGCCAGTAAGGGGATAGACTTTAGCTCCTACAATGAGCAGTTCTTC. This encodes CASKGIDFSSYNEQFF.

The gene calls are TRBV29-1 and TRBJ1-2; tentative D call: TRBD1 (6 bases). Trimming took off 4 bases at V and 3 bases at J, with 9 bases between the two ends. Germline loops: CDR1 SQVTM, CDR2 ANQGSEA. The CDR3 loop spans 12 amino acids. The CDR3 DNA reads as TGCAGCGTTGCGAGGGGGTACTATGGCTACACCTTC. Translating gives CSVARGYYGYTF.

The gene calls are TRBV4-1 and TRBJ2-1; D is undetermined. The V end was cut by 1 base, the J end by 0 bases, with 7 bases between. Germline lookup yields CDR1 MGHRA and CDR2 YSYEKL. There are 15 residues in the CDR3. CDR3 in amino acids: CASSQGGSSYNEQFF. DNA for the CDR3: TGCGCCAGCAGCCAAGGCGGAAGCTCCTACAATGAGCAGTTCTTC.

V is TRBV27 and J is TRBJ2-7; D is unresolved. The CDR3 runs to 14 residues. The V gene's germline CDR1 is MNHEY and CDR2 SMNVEV (reference sequence). V shed 0 bases and J shed 2 bases, with 8 bases lying between them. In nucleotides, the CDR3 is TGTGCCAGCAGTTTATCGCGGCAGACCTACGAGCAGTACTTC. It is translated as CASSLSRQTYEQYF.

This clone has only a few counts. The CDR3 loop reads CASGVLGAVNYGYTF. In DNA, the CDR3 is TGTGCCAGCGGGGTTCTGGGGGCCGTTAACTATGGCTACACCTTC. The chain uses TRBV28 and TRBJ1-2, with D perhaps TRBD1 (6 bases). The CDR3 is made up of 15 amino acids. V lost 8 bases and J lost 1, with 17 bases in between. CDR1 and CDR2 from the germline V gene are MDHEN and SYDVKM.